The 27 T cell receptor beta chains below all came from one sample that was sequenced in a study of T cells in women clearing cervical HPV infection. The table came from immunoSEQ multiplex PCR; TCRdb's copy has only in-frame clones and leaves some out. The sample has under 45,000 clones. The material sequenced was blood buffy coat. Source of these receptors: a woman aged 18 to 75 with a cervical HPV16 infection that either progressed to CIN3+ or cleared (not recorded which).

Of note for this clone: The read halts 3 residues ahead of the CDR3 end, with the missing end drawn from the germline J gene. This chain connects TRBV7-9 to TRBJ2-1; 9 nucleotides align to TRBD2. The CDR3 consists of 15 residues. V trimming: 5 bases; J trimming: 2 bases; junction bases outside the gene matches: 4. Germline-derived CDR1 and CDR2 are SEHNR and FQNEAQ (reference sequence). CDR3 DNA, as far as it was read: TGTGCCAGCAGCCCCCGACTAGCGGCCTACAATGAG. It is translated as CASSPRLAAYNE. The whole CDR3 is CASSPRLAAYNEQFF.

A note on this clone: The sequence runs out 3 residues before the end of the CDR3; the remainder is reconstructed from the germline J gene. J is TRBJ2-7 and V is TRBV5-1; a weak D match, TRBD2 (5 bases). This CDR3 region has 15 residues. Germline loops: CDR1 SGHRS, CDR2 YFSETQ. V was cut by 0 bases and J by 0 bases, with 10 bases left in between. Incomplete CDR3 DNA: TGCGCCAGCAGCTTGGAAGCGGCATTCTCCTACGAG. As protein: CASSLEAAFSYE. From start to end, the CDR3 is CASSLEAAFSYEQYF. Looking up the rest from reference TRBV5-1 and TRBJ2-7 gives the full variable domain: KAGVTQTPRYLIKTRGQQVTLSCSPISGHRSVSWYQQTPGQGLQFLFEYFSETQRNKGNFPGRFSGRQFSNSRSEMNVSTLELGDSALYLCASSLEAAFSYEQYFGPGTRLTVT.

In regard to this clone: The missing CDR3 end, 3 residues past where the read stops, is filled in from the germline J gene. V is TRBV20-1 and J is TRBJ2-3; D is possibly TRBD1 (6 bases). Germline V gene data show CDR1 as DFQATT and CDR2 as SNEGSKA (reference sequence). V lost 6 bases, J lost 3 bases, and 10 bases lay in between. The CDR3 extends over 12 amino acids. The CDR3 here is CSAVRGTDTQYF. Partial CDR3 DNA: TGCAGTGCGGTTAGGGGGACAGATACG.

Note on this clone: The read halts 3 residues ahead of the CDR3 end, with the missing end drawn from the germline J gene. The chain is built from TRBV2 and TRBJ2-5; the D gene is possibly TRBD2 (5 bases). V was trimmed by 3 bases and J by 4 bases, leaving 6 bases between them. This CDR3 contains 12 residues. Germline CDR1 and CDR2: SNHLY and FYNNEI. CDR3 in amino acids: CASSDEGETQYF. Incomplete CDR3 DNA: TGTGCCAGCAGTGATGAGGGAGAGACC.

Details on this clone: The CDR3 extends 3 residues past the end of the read, so its final part is completed from the germline J gene. The chain recombines TRBV6-4 with TRBJ2-1, with 9 bases matching TRBD1. V gave up 5 bases and J gave up 5 bases; unmatched junction bases: 4. This CDR3 is 14 amino acids long. The germline V gene has CDR1 MRHNA and CDR2 SNTAGT. CDR3 amino acids: CASSRQGGNNEQFF. Incomplete CDR3 DNA: TGTGCCAGCAGTCGACAGGGGGGGAACAATGAG.

CDR3 in amino acids: CASSNGPQHF. The CDR3 DNA, read in part, is TGTGCCAGTAGTAACGGGCCC. The chain couples TRBV19 to TRBJ1-5; D is undetermined. The CDR3 end is not reached by the read, which stops 3 residues before it; the germline J gene fills it in. Germline loops: CDR1 LNHDA, CDR2 SQIVND (reference sequence). This CDR3 is 10 amino acids long. V was clipped by 4 bases and J by 9 bases, with 4 bases between them.

A remark on this clone: The read terminates 3 residues ahead of where the CDR3 ends, so the germline J gene completes it. The chain links TRBV4-1 to TRBJ2-3; perhaps TRBD2 as D (6 bases). The germline V gene has CDR1 MGHRA and CDR2 YSYEKL. The CDR3 spans 15 residues. V lost 0 bases and J 2 bases, leaving 9 bases between the germline ends. CDR3 DNA, as far as it was read: TGCGCCAGCAGCCAAGAGAGCGGGCACACAGATACG. It translates to CASSQESGHTDT. The full CDR3 sequence reads CASSQESGHTDTQYF.

About this clone itself: The read terminates 3 residues ahead of where the CDR3 ends, so the germline J gene completes it. The chain has TRBV7-9 and TRBJ1-1, with TRBD1 as a possible D gene (5 bases). Germline V gene sequence: CDR1 SEHNR, CDR2 FQNEAQ (reference sequence). Trimming removed 5 bases at V and 4 bases at J, with 14 bases between. The CDR3 covers 14 residues. Incomplete CDR3 DNA: TGTGCCAGCAGCCCCAGGGAAGCCGTCACTGAA. This gives the protein CASSPREAVTE. The CDR3 as a whole reads CASSPREAVTEAFF.

Remarks on this clone: The read terminates 3 residues ahead of where the CDR3 ends, so the germline J gene completes it. The gene calls are TRBV4-1 and TRBJ1-5; TRBD1 is a possible D gene (6 bases). CDR3 length: 13 amino acids. The V and J ends lost 1 base and 7 bases respectively, with 8 bases between them. Germline values: CDR1 MGHRA, CDR2 YSYEKL. The CDR3 here is CASSQAGEQPQHF. The CDR3 bases that were read are TGCGCCAGCAGCCAAGCAGGGGAGCAGCCC.

With respect to this clone: Read data end 3 residues before the CDR3 end; the end is taken from the germline J gene. The chain uses TRBV10-1 and TRBJ2-3, with D maybe TRBD2 (6 bases). The CDR3 contains 13 residues. Looked up from germline, CDR1 is WNHNN and CDR2 is SYGVQD (reference sequence). The CDR3 protein is CASSDGPSGTQYF. CDR3 DNA, as far as it was read: TGCGCCAGCAGTGACGGCCCGAGCGGGACG.

On this clone itself: The read is 3 residues too short to cover the CDR3 end, so that end is filled in from the germline J gene. The V gene is TRBV12-5, the J gene TRBJ2-3; 7 bases align to TRBD2. With V trimmed by 1 base and J by 2 bases, 6 bases remained unmatched. CDR3 size: 16 residues. The germline V gene has CDR1 LGHNT and CDR2 FRNRAP. This chain's CDR3 is CASGLGAGTSTDTQYF. Partial CDR3 DNA: TGTGCTAGTGGTTTGGGAGCGGGGACGTCCACAGATACG. Together with reference TRBV12-5 and TRBJ2-3, the CDR3 gives the full variable domain: DARVTQTPRHKVTEMGQEVTMRCQPILGHNTVFWYRQTMMQGLELLAYFRNRAPLDDSGMPKDRFSAEMPDATLATLKIQPSEPRDSAVYFCASGLGAGTSTDTQYFGPGTRLTVL.

About this clone itself: The read falls 3 residues short of the CDR3 end, and the missing part is taken from the germline J gene. The chain couples TRBV11-1 to TRBJ1-5; 8 bases match TRBD1. This CDR3 is 15 amino acids long. Per germline, CDR1 SGHAT and CDR2 FQDESV (reference sequence). The junction had 7 bases not matched to a gene; V was cut back by 5 bases and J by 4 bases. CDR3 DNA, as far as it was read: TGTGCCAGCAGCCAAGACAGGGGACGGAATCAGCCC. As protein: CASSQDRGRNQP. The entire CDR3 reads CASSQDRGRNQPQHF.

In regard to this clone: The read terminates 3 residues before the CDR3 end, so the remaining end is supplied by the germline J gene. The chain carries TRBV28 and TRBJ2-5; 10 bases match TRBD1. Germline lookup yields CDR1 MDHEN and CDR2 SYDVKM. The CDR3 sequence is 16 residues long. The junction had 10 bases not matched to a gene; V was cut back by 5 bases and J by 4 bases. CDR3 bases read: TGTGCCAGCAGTCTGGGGACAGGGGAGGTTCTAGAGACC. Translated, it gives CASSLGTGEVLET. The whole CDR3 sequence reads CASSLGTGEVLETQYF.

Remarks on this clone: From the germline J gene comes the end of the CDR3, since the read stops 3 residues before it. The chain is built from TRBV5-1 and TRBJ2-1; perhaps TRBD1 as D (6 bases). CDR1 SGHRS and CDR2 YFSETQ come from the germline V gene. This CDR3 region has 15 residues. V was trimmed by 0 bases and J by 1 base, leaving 8 bases between them. The DNA read from the CDR3 is TGCGCCAGCAGCTTGGTGGACAGTTCCTACAATGAG. Protein product: CASSLVDSSYNE. The CDR3 in its entirety is CASSLVDSSYNEQFF. Filled out from reference TRBV5-1 and TRBJ2-1, the complete variable domain reads KAGVTQTPRYLIKTRGQQVTLSCSPISGHRSVSWYQQTPGQGLQFLFEYFSETQRNKGNFPGRFSGRQFSNSRSEMNVSTLELGDSALYLCASSLVDSSYNEQFFGPGTRLTVL.

Of note for this clone: The read falls 3 residues short of the CDR3 end, and the missing part is taken from the germline J gene. The chain couples TRBV7-6 to TRBJ2-3; a weak D match, TRBD2 (6 bases). Germline values: CDR1 SGHVS, CDR2 FNYEAQ. The CDR3 is made up of 14 amino acids. Trimming pared 4 bases from V and 2 bases from J, leaving 10 bases between. Partial CDR3 DNA: TGTGCCAGCAGCTCTCGGAGGGCCACAGATACG. Translation: CASSSRRATDT. The CDR3 in its entirety is CASSSRRATDTQYF.

A note on this clone: The missing CDR3 end, 3 residues past where the read stops, is filled in from the germline J gene. The chain carries TRBV2 and TRBJ2-1; D is ambiguous. Trimming took off 8 bases at V and 0 bases at J, with 5 bases between the two ends. CDR1 and CDR2 from the germline V gene are SNHLY and FYNNEI. This CDR3 has 12 residues. The CDR3 reads CASASSYNEQFF. CDR3 bases read: TGTGCCAGCGCCAGCTCCTACAATGAG.

On this clone itself: The read ends 3 residues before the CDR3 terminus; that terminus is restored from the germline J gene. V and J are TRBV28 and TRBJ1-6; D may be TRBD1 (5 bases). V lost 4 bases, J lost 7 bases, and 11 bases lay in between. The CDR3 totals 14 residues. Germline V lookup: CDR1 MDHEN, CDR2 SYDVKM. The part of the CDR3 DNA that was read is TGTGCCAGCAGTTCAGGACACTCCAATTCACCC. Translation: CASSSGHSNSP. The full CDR3 sequence reads CASSSGHSNSPLHF.

The CDR3 loop reads CARTTVGLWETQYF. The DNA read from the CDR3 is TGTGCCAGAACCACAGTTGGTCTGTGGGAGACC. This chain connects TRBV6-4 to TRBJ2-5; D is ambiguous. Read coverage stops 3 residues before the CDR3 terminus; the germline J gene supplies the remainder. With 9 bases removed from V and 5 bases from J, the gap between germline ends came to 19 bases. Germline V CDR1 and CDR2: MRHNA, SNTAGT. This CDR3 is built from 14 residues.

A word on this clone: The observed sequence ends 3 residues before the CDR3 terminus, with the missing tail filled in from the germline J gene. The chain carries TRBV19 and TRBJ2-7, with 8 bases matching TRBD1. The CDR3 extends over 13 amino acids. CDR1 is LNHDA, CDR2 SQIVND, per germline (reference sequence). V dropped 9 bases and J dropped 0; count of bases not matched to a gene: 4. CDR3 sequence reads: CASRDRNSYEQYF. The DNA read from the CDR3 is TGTGCCAGCCGGGACAGGAACTCCTACGAG.

Concerning this clone itself: Read data end 3 residues before the CDR3 end; the end is taken from the germline J gene. The rearrangement links TRBV10-1 to TRBJ2-3, with 9 bases identical to TRBD2. Germline trimming cut 3 bases from V and 2 bases from J; bases unmatched to any gene: 9. CDR1 is WNHNN, CDR2 SYGVQD, per germline (reference sequence). CDR3 length: 17 amino acids. This CDR3 reads CASSETRPSGDTDTQYF. The sequenced part of the CDR3 DNA is TGCGCCAGCAGTGAAACCCGGCCTAGCGGGGACACAGATACG.

As regards this clone: The read is 3 residues too short to cover the CDR3 end, so that end is filled in from the germline J gene. V is TRBV5-5 and J is TRBJ1-2; 10 positions match TRBD1. V shed 4 bases and J 3 bases; nucleotides not matched to a gene: 3. Germline CDR1 and CDR2: SGHKS and YYEKEE (reference sequence). The CDR3 is 14 amino acids. This CDR3 reads CASSAGQGDYGYTF. The covered CDR3 bases are TGTGCCAGCAGCGCCGGACAGGGGGACTATGGC.

Concerning this clone itself: The read stops 3 residues short of the end of the CDR3; the missing end is completed from the germline J gene. This chain uses TRBV5-1 with TRBJ2-1; 10 nucleotides line up with TRBD1. The ends lost 2 bases at V and 9 bases at J; junction bases unmatched: 2. The CDR3 consists of 13 residues. Germline CDR1 reads SGHRS; CDR2 reads YFSETQ. CDR3 sequence reads: CASSFDRGREQFF. The CDR3 bases that were read are TGCGCCAGCAGCTTCGACAGGGGGCGTGAG.

Comments on this clone: The DNA ends 3 residues before the CDR3 does, and the rest of the CDR3 is filled in from the germline J gene. The chain recombines TRBV4-1 with TRBJ1-6; tentatively, D is TRBD1 (6 bases). CDR3 length: 13 amino acids. Trimming took 0 bases from V and 11 from J, leaving 8 bases between them. The germline gives CDR1 MGHRA, CDR2 YSYEKL. CDR3 DNA, as far as it was read: TGCGCCAGCAGCCAAGATCAGGGGCCACCC. Its translation: CASSQDQGPP. The whole CDR3 protein is CASSQDQGPPLHF.

Turning to this clone: The CDR3 end is not reached by the read, which stops 3 residues before it; the germline J gene fills it in. This sequence joins TRBV20-1 and TRBJ2-7; 10 bases match TRBD2. V shed 3 bases, J shed 0 bases, and the junction held 8 bases outside the gene matches. The CDR3 spans 16 residues. Germline CDR1 is DFQATT and CDR2 is SNEGSKA (reference sequence). The DNA read from the CDR3 is TGCAGTGCTAGCGCGGAGACTAGCGGGCTCTCCTACGAG. This gives the protein CSASAETSGLSYE. From start to end, the CDR3 is CSASAETSGLSYEQYF.

Concerning this clone: The read gets to within 3 residues of the CDR3 end, and the germline J gene fills in the rest. The chain employs TRBV2 and TRBJ2-7, with TRBD2 matching 7 bases. CDR3 size: 18 residues. Germline CDR1 is SNHLY and CDR2 is FYNNEI. Trimming cost V 0 bases and J 0 bases; bases outside gene matches: 11. The CDR3 sequence is CASSEALLSWDYSYEQYF. CDR3 DNA (partial): TGTGCCAGCAGTGAAGCGCTTTTGTCGTGGGACTACTCCTACGAG.

For this clone: The read finishes 3 residues shy of the CDR3 end, and the germline J gene is used to complete it. The V and J genes are TRBV20-1 and TRBJ2-3; D is unclear. The CDR3 is made up of 10 amino acids. CDR1 and CDR2 (germline): DFQATT, SNEGSKA (reference sequence). The V end lost 4 bases, the J end lost 3 bases, and 2 bases lay between the germline ends. This chain's CDR3 is CSATTDTQYF. The CDR3 DNA, read in part, is TGCAGTGCTACGACAGATACG.

Details on this clone: Read sequence stops 3 residues before the CDR3 end, and the germline J gene provides the missing end. The chain recombines TRBV20-1 with TRBJ2-3, with TRBD2 identical over 12 bases. Looked up from germline, CDR1 is DFQATT and CDR2 is SNEGSKA (reference sequence). The V gene end was trimmed by 1 base and the J gene end by 5 bases; junction bases not matched to a gene: 10. There are 17 residues in the CDR3. This CDR3 is CSARVGPSGGARDTQYF. Partial CDR3 DNA: TGCAGTGCTAGAGTCGGGCCTAGCGGGGGGGCCAGAGATACG.